The next 5 T cell receptor beta chains were all read from a single sample in a study of shared clonotypes between healthy human individuals. The protocol was immunoSEQ multiplex PCR, while the TCRdb copy is restricted to in-frame clones and leaves out a portion. Among roughly 700,000 clones listed, around two thirds were seen once. Sequencing used memory CD4+ T cells sorted from blood. Specified subset: CD45RA-negative fraction. The receptor set was obtained from a woman younger than 45 in good health.

This clone has just a few counts. The chain joins TRBV5-1 to TRBJ2-1; 10 bases map to TRBD2. Germline assignment: CDR1 SGHRS and CDR2 YFSETQ. This CDR3 contains 16 residues. After removal of 4 bases from V and 11 bases from J, the junction contained 15 bases not matched to a gene. The CDR3 sequence is CASSPGTAGGTHQQFF. As DNA, the CDR3 is TGCGCCAGCAGCCCGGGGACAGCGGGAGGGACCCACCAGCAGTTCTTC.

This chain links TRBV5-4 with TRBJ1-3, with 10 bases aligning to TRBD1. The CDR3 runs 15 residues. The germline V gene encodes CDR1 SGHNT and CDR2 YYREEE (reference sequence). With 7 bases clipped from V and 4 bases from J, the junction kept 8 bases outside the gene matches. The CDR3 is CASGNDRGLGNTIYF. CDR3 sequence (DNA): TGTGCCAGCGGCAACGACAGGGGGCTAGGAAACACCATATATTTT.

The chain employs TRBV7-2 and TRBJ1-2; a weak D match, TRBD1 (6 bases). Germline V gene data show CDR1 as SGHTA and CDR2 as FQGNSA. CDR3 length: 15 amino acids. Trimming left V 5 bases short and J 2 bases short, with 15 bases between. CDR3 DNA: TGTGCCAGCAGCCCCGTGGTTACAGGGAACTATGGCTACACCTTC. Translating it yields CASSPVVTGNYGYTF.

The chain couples TRBV5-1 to TRBJ2-1; D gene ambiguous. In germline, CDR1 is SGHRS, CDR2 YFSETQ. Trimming took 4 bases from V and 1 from J, leaving 9 bases between them. This CDR3 contains 14 residues. CDR3 nucleotide sequence: TGCGCCAGCAGCCTAGATCCGTCCTACAATGAGCAGTTCTTC. As protein: CASSLDPSYNEQFF.

J is TRBJ1-2 and V is TRBV2, with D hard to call. The germline V gene has CDR1 SNHLY and CDR2 FYNNEI. The CDR3 is 11 amino acids. V lost 8 bases to trimming and J lost 4 bases, with 8 bases between them. The CDR3 DNA reads as TGTGCCAGCGGCGGTGTCTATGGCTACACCTTC. Encoded protein: CASGGVYGYTF. Combining the CDR3 with reference TRBV2 and TRBJ1-2 gives the whole variable domain EPEVTQTPSHQVTQMGQEVILRCVPISNHLYFYWYRQILGQKVEFLVSFYNNEISEKSEIFDDQFSVERPDGSNFTLKIRSTKLEDSAMYFCASGGVYGYTFGSGTRLTVV.